This TCR beta chain was obtained from a study of long-term antiretroviral therapy in people with HIV. The J segment lost 1 base and the V segment lost 5 bases, leaving 6 bases of the junction unmatched. This CDR3 is built from 15 residues. Germline-derived CDR1 and CDR2 are LGHNA and YSLEER. Run at survey level, the immunoSEQ assay was version v3.0. Sequencing used immunoSEQ multiplex PCR; TCRdb keeps in-frame clones, though not all of them. The sample has about 18,000 clones; 70% to 90% are singletons. This TCR came from a woman younger than 35 with HIV. The rearrangement uses TRBV4-3 and TRBJ2-7; the match to TRBD1 covers 9 bases. Sequencing used unsorted PBMCs, obtained 0.6 years after starting antiretroviral therapy. The chain's CDR3 is CASSWGQGPSYEQYF. DNA for the CDR3: TGCGCCAGCAGCTGGGGACAGGGACCTTCCTACGAGCAGTACTTC.